This passage covers 9 T cell receptor beta chains from one sample sequenced in a study of tumor and adjacent non-tumor tissue in lung cancer. A modified ARM-PCR protocol with three rounds of nested PCR amplified TCRbeta. TCRdb re-called the multiplex PCR reads with MiXCR, one entry per CDR3 protein. This table holds 60,000 to 85,000 distinct CDR3 sequences, around 78% found once. No cell sorting was done before RNA was extracted from the tissue. The sample taken for sequencing was lung tumor tissue. Receptors originate from a man aged 55 to 70 with non-small cell lung cancer.

The chain is built from TRBV29-1 and TRBJ1-1; maybe TRBD1 (6 bases). The CDR3 loop spans 12 amino acids. The V gene's germline CDR1 is SQVTM and CDR2 ANQGSEA. V shed 8 bases and J shed 7 bases, with 17 bases lying between them. This CDR3 is CSLKGGRFEAFF. In nucleotides, the CDR3 is TGCAGCTTAAAAGGGGGGAGGTTTGAAGCTTTCTTT.

V gene TRBV5-1 combines with J gene TRBJ2-2; 8 positions agree with TRBD2. CDR3 length equals 16 residues. Germline V lookup: CDR1 SGHRS, CDR2 YFSETQ. J gave up 5 bases and V 5 bases, and 11 bases lay outside the gene matches. The DNA for the CDR3 is TGCGCCAGCAGTATGGTCGGGGGGGCGCGGACCGGGGAGCTGTTTTTT. Translation gives CASSMVGGARTGELFF. Looking up the rest from reference TRBV5-1 and TRBJ2-2 gives the full variable domain: KAGVTQTPRYLIKTRGQQVTLSCSPISGHRSVSWYQQTPGQGLQFLFEYFSETQRNKGNFPGRFSGRQFSNSRSEMNVSTLELGDSALYLCASSMVGGARTGELFFGEGSRLTVL.

Comment on this clonotype: At one end the junction does not follow the germline gene, possibly because of a read error. This chain links TRBV5-5 with TRBJ1-2; D uncertain. CDR3 length: 13 amino acids. Germline CDR1 is SGHKS and CDR2 is YYEKEE (reference sequence). The CDR3 DNA sequence: TGTGGCAGCAGCTTAACACCGTACTACGGCTACACCTTC. As protein: CGSSLTPYYGYTF.

For this clonotype: With a much larger clone just one base away, this may be a read error. The chain employs TRBV6-1 and TRBJ1-6; unclear D gene. CDR1 MNHNS and CDR2 SASEGT come from the germline V gene. CDR3 length: 17 residues. The CDR3 loop is CASSEAGRSSYDSPPHF. The CDR3 nucleotides are TGTGCCAGCAGTGAAGCGGGAAGGAGCTCCTATGATTCACCCCCCCACTTT.

Comment on this clonotype: Its ends do not fully match the called genes, so a read error is possible. The DNA for the CDR3 is TGTGCCAGCTGTGAACTAGCGGGAGTCACCGGGGAGTTGTTTTTT. This codes for CASCELAGVTGELFF. V is TRBV6-1 and J is TRBJ2-2, with TRBD2 matching 11 bases. The CDR3 has 15 amino acids. CDR1 MNHNS and CDR2 SASEGT come from the germline V gene.

The chain couples TRBV5-4 to TRBJ2-3; possible D gene TRBD1, 5 bases. Trimming took 4 bases from V and 5 from J, leaving 20 bases between them. This CDR3 has 16 amino acids. CDR1 and CDR2 (germline): SGHNT, YYREEE (reference sequence). CDR3 protein: CASSPTEQEQGDTQYF. CDR3 DNA sequence: TGTGCCAGCAGCCCTACCGAGCAGGAGCAGGGAGATACGCAGTATTTT. The full variable domain, rest sourced from reference TRBV5-4 and TRBJ2-3, is ETGVTQSPTHLIKTRGQQVTLRCSSQSGHNTVSWYQQALGQGPQFIFQYYREEENGRGNFPPRFSGLQFPNYSSELNVNALELDDSALYLCASSPTEQEQGDTQYFGPGTRLTVL.

The sample holds one count of this clonotype. The germline gene is not matched at one end of the junction; a read error may be the cause. The rearrangement uses TRBV28 and TRBJ1-1; tentative D call: TRBD1 (6 bases). Germline V lookup: CDR1 MDHEN, CDR2 SYDVKM. This CDR3 is built from 16 residues. CDR3 nucleotides: TGTGCCAGCGGTTTACACGAGGGACACGCGAAAAATGAAGCATTCTTT. It yields the protein CASGLHEGHAKNEAFF.

A remark on this clonotype: One end of the junction varies from germline; a read error may be responsible. The chain joins TRBV20-1 to TRBJ1-4, with D tentatively TRBD1 (6 bases). The CDR3 is 13 amino acids. The germline V gene has CDR1 DFQATT and CDR2 SNEGSKA (reference sequence). As DNA, the CDR3 is TGCAGTGCTAGAGTCAGGGGAAGTGAAAAACCGTTATTT. This sequence encodes CSARVRGSEKPLF.

To note about this clonotype: As the CDR3 is not closed by the conserved phenylalanine or tryptophan, this likely results from a read error. This sequence joins TRBV11-1 and TRBJ2-2, with D unclear. CDR1 and CDR2 from the germline V gene are SGHAT and FQDESV (reference sequence). This CDR3 has 13 residues. The CDR3 nucleotides read TGTGCCACCAGCTTAATCGGCACCGGGGAGCTGTTTTAT. Protein: CATSLIGTGELFY.